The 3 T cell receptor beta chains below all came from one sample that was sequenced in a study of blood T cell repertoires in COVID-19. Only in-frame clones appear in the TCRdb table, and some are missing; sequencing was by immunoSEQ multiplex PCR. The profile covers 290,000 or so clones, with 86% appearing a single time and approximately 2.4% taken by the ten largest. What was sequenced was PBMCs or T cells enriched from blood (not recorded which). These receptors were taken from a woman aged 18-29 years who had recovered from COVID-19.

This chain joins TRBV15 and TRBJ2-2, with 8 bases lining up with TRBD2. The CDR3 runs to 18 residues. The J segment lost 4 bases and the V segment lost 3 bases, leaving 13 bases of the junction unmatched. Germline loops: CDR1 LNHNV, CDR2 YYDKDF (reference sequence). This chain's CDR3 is CATSRQGSGRSGTGELFF. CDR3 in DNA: TGTGCCACCAGCAGGCAAGGGAGCGGGAGATCGGGCACCGGGGAGCTGTTTTTT.

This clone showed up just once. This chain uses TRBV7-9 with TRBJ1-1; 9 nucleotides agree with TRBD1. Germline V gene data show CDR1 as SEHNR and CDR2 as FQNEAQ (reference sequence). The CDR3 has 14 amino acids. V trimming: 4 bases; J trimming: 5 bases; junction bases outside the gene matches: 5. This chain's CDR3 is CASSWGTGTTEAFF. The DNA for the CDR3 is TGTGCCAGCAGCTGGGGGACAGGGACGACTGAAGCTTTCTTT.

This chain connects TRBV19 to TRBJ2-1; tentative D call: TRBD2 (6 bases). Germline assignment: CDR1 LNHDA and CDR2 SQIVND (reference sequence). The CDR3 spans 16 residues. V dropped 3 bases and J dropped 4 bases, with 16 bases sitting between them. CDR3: CASSMEWRGPYNEQFF. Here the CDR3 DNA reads TGTGCCAGTAGTATGGAGTGGCGGGGCCCTTACAATGAGCAGTTCTTC.